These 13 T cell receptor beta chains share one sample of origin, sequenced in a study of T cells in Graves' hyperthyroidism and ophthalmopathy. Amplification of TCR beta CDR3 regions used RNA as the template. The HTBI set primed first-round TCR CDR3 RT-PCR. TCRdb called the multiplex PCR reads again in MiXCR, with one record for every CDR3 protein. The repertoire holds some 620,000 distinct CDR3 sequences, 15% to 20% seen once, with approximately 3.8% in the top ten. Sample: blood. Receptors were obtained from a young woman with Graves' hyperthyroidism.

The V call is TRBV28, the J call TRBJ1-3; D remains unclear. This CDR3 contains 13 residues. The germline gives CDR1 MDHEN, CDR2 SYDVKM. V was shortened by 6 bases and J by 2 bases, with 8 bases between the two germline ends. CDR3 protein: CASREGTGNTIYF. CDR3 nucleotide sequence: TGTGCCAGCAGAGAAGGGACTGGAAACACCATATATTTT.

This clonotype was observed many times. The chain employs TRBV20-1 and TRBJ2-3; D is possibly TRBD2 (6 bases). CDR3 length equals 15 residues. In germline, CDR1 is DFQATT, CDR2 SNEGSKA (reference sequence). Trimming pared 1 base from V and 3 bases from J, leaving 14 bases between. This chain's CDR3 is CSARVKRVLTDTQYF. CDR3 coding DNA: TGCAGTGCTAGAGTGAAGCGGGTGTTAACAGATACGCAGTATTTT.

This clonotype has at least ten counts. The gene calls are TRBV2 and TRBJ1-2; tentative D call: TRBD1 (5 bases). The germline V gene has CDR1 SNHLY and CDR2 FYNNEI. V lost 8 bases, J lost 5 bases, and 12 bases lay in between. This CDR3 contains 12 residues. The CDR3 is CASGNRNYGYTF. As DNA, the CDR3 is TGTGCCAGCGGTAACAGGAATTATGGCTACACCTTC.

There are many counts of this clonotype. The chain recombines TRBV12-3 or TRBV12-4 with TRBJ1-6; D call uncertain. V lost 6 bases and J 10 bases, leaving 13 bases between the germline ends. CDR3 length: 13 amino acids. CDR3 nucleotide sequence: TGTGCCAGCAGCTATGGGGAACGATCACCCCTCCACTTT. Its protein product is CASSYGERSPLHF.

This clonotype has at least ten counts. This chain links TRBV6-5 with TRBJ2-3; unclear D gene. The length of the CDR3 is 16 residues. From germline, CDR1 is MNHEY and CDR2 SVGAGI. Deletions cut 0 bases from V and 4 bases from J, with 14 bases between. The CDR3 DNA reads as TGTGCCAGCAGTTACTCGATGGGTTCTGTTGCAGATACGCAGTATTTT. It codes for CASSYSMGSVADTQYF.

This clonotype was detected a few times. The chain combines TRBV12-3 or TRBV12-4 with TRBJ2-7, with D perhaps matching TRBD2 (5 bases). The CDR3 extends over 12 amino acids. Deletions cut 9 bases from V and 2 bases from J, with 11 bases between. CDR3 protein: CASPGNTYEQYF. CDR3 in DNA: TGTGCCAGTCCCGGGAATACCTACGAGCAGTACTTC.

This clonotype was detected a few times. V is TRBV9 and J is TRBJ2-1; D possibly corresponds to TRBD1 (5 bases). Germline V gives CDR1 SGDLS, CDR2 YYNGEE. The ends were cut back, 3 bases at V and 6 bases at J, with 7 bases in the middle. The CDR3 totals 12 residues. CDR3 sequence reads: CASSADSNEQFF. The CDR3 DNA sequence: TGTGCCAGCAGCGCCGACAGCAATGAGCAGTTCTTC.

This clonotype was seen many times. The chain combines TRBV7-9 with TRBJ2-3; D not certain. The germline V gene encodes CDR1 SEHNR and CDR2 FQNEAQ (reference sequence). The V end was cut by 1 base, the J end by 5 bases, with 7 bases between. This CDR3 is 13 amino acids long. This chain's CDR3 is CASSLEYVDTQYF. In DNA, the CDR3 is TGTGCCAGCAGCTTAGAATATGTAGATACGCAGTATTTT.

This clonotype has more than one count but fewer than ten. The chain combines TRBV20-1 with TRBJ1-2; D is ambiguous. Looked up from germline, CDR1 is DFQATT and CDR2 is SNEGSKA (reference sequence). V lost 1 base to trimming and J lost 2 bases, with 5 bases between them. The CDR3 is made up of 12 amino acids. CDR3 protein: CSARVKNYGYTF. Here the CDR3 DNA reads TGCAGTGCTAGAGTCAAAAACTATGGCTACACCTTC.

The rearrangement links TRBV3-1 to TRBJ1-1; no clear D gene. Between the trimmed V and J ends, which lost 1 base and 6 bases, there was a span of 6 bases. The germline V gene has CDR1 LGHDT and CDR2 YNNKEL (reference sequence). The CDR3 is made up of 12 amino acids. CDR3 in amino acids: CASSQAPSEAFF. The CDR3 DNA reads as TGTGCCAGCAGCCAAGCGCCCTCTGAAGCTTTCTTT.

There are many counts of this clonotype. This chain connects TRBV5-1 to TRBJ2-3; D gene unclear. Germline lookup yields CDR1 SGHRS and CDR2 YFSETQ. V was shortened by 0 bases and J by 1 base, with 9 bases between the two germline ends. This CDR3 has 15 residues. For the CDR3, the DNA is TGCGCCAGCAGCTTGGATGGTCTTGGCACAGATACGCAGTATTTT. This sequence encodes CASSLDGLGTDTQYF.

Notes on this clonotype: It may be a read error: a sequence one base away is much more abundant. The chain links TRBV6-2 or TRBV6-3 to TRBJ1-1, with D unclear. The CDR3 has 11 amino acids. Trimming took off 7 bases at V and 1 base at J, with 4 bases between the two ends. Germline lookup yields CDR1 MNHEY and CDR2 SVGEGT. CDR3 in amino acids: CASTRNTEAFF. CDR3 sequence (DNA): TGTGCCAGCACGCGGAACACTGAAGCTTTCTTT.

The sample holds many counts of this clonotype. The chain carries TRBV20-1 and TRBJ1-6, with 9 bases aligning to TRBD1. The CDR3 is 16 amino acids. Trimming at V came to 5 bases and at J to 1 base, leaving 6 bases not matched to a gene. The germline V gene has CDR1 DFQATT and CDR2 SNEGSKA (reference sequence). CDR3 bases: TGCAGTGCTGGACAACAGGGGGCGTCCTATAATTCACCCCTCCACTTT. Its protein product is CSAGQQGASYNSPLHF.